The T cell receptor beta chain under discussion was sequenced for a study of blood T cell repertoires in COVID-19. Study information: Specimens from acute and convalescent COVID-19 originated in the United States, Italy and Spain.

The CDR3 is 15 residues long. V lost 2 bases to trimming and J lost 5 bases; unmatched junction nucleotides: 4. In germline, CDR1 is MNHNS, CDR2 SASEGT. Profiling relied on immunoSEQ multiplex PCR, and the TCRdb table lists in-frame clones only, not all of them. Among fewer than 350,000 clones, roughly 89% were seen once, and the ten largest hold 3% to 4%. Patients at the Seattle site were enrolled during active infection and followed longitudinally. The receptor's source is a woman between 55 and 75 years old with COVID-19, enrolled during active disease. The V and J genes are TRBV6-1 and TRBJ2-4; 9 bases fit TRBD2. Sample: peripheral blood. The CDR3 DNA is TGTGCCAGCAGTGAATCCTTAGCGGGGGAAAACATTCAGTACTTC. Protein sequence: CASSESLAGENIQYF.